This T cell receptor (beta chain) originates from a study of T-cell memory formation after mild COVID-19. This CDR3 is 15 amino acids long. Trimming shortened V by 0 bases and J by 3 bases, and 9 bases separated the two germline ends. CDR1 is SGHAT and CDR2 is FQNNGV in the germline V gene. A single record per CDR3 protein comes from TCRdb applying MiXCR to the 5' RACE reads. The sample shows under 150,000 distinct CDR3 sequences, about 20% of them seen only once. The sequence came from a man between 18 and 35 years old who had mild COVID-19 (a few samples of this study predate the infection). Cell type and time point are not known. Sequenced input: PBMCs or a T cell subset sorted from them (not recorded which). This rearrangement joins TRBV11-2 to TRBJ1-5, with D possibly TRBD1 on 5 matching bases. In DNA form, the CDR3 reads TGTGCCAGCAGCTTAGATGGGGACCCCAATCAGCCCCAGCATTTT. Its protein product is CASSLDGDPNQPQHF.